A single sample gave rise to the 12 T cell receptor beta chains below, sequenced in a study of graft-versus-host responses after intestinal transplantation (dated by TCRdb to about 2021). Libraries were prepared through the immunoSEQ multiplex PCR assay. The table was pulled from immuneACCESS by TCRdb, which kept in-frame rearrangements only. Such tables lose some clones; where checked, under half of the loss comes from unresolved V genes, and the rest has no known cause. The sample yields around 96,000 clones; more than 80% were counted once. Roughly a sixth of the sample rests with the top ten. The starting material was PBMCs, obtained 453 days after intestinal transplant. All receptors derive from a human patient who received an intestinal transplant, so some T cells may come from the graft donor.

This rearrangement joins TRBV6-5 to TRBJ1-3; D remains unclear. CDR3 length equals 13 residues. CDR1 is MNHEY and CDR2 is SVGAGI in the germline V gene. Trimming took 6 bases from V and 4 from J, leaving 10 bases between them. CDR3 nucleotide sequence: TGTGCCAGCAGCCAAGGAGGGGGAAACACCATATATTTT. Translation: CASSQGGGNTIYF.

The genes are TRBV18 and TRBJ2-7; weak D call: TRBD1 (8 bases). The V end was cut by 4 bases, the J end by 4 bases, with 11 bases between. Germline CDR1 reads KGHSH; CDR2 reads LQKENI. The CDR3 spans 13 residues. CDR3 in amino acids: CASSLQGGYEQYF. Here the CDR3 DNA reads TGTGCCAGCTCACTACAGGGGGGGTACGAGCAGTACTTC.

The CDR3 DNA follows: TGTGCCAGCAGACTAGCGGGGGGCCAAGATGAGCAGTTCTTC. This gives the protein CASRLAGGQDEQFF. This rearrangement joins TRBV7-9 to TRBJ2-1, with 12 bases lining up with TRBD2. This CDR3 comprises 14 residues. Unmatched junction bases numbered 5, after V lost 6 bases and J lost 8 bases. Per the germline V gene, CDR1 is SEHNR and CDR2 is FQNEAQ (reference sequence).

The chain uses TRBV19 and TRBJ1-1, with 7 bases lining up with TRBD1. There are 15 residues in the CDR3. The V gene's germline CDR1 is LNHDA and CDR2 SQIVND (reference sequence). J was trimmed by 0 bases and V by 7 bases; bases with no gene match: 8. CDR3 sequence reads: CASTPQGQMNTEAFF. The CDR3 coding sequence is TGTGCCAGTACCCCCCAGGGACAGATGAACACTGAAGCTTTCTTT.

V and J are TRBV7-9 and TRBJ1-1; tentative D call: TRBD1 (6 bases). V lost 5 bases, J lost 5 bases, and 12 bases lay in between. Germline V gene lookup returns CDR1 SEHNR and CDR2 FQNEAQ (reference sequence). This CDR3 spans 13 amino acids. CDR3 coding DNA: TGTGCCAGCAGCCTTAGGGGGGGAACTGAAGCTTTCTTT. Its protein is CASSLRGGTEAFF.

The CDR3 DNA follows: TGTGCCAGCAGCTGGGAGTATGAGCAGTTCTTC. Its translation: CASSWEYEQFF. The chain joins TRBV5-6 to TRBJ2-1, with D perhaps TRBD2 (5 bases). The CDR3 length is 11 residues. With 3 bases removed from V and 8 bases from J, the gap between germline ends came to 6 bases. Germline CDR1 reads SGHDT; CDR2 reads YYEEEE.

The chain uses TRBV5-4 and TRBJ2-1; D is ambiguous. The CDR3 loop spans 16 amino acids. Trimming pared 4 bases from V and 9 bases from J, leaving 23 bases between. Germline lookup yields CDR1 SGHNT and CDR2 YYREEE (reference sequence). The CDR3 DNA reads TGTGCCAGCAGCCGAGACCCCACCCTTAGTTTGGGTGAGCAGTTCTTC. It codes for CASSRDPTLSLGEQFF.

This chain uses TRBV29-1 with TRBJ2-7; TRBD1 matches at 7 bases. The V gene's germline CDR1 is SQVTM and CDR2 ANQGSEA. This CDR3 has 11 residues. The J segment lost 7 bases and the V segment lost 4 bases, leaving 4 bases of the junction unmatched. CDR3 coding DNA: TGCAGCGTTGGGGGGACAGCAGAGCAGTACTTC. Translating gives CSVGGTAEQYF.

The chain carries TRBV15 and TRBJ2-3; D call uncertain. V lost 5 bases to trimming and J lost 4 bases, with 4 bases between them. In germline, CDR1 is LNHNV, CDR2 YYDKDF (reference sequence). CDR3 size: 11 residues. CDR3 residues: CATSLSDTQYF. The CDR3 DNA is TGTGCCACCAGCTTATCAGATACGCAGTATTTT.

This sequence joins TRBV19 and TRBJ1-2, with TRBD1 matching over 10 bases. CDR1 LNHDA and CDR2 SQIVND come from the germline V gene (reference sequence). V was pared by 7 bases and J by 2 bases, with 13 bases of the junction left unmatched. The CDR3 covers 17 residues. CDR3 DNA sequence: TGTGCCAGTACCAAAACTACTACGGGACAGGGGAACTATGGCTACACCTTC. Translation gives CASTKTTTGQGNYGYTF.

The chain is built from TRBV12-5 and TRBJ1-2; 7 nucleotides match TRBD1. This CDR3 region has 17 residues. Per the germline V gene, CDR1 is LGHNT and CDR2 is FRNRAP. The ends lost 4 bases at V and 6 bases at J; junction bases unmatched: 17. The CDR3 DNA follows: TGTGCTAGTGGTTGGGGTGGCGGGACAGTTCACAGCGATGGCTACACCTTC. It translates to CASGWGGGTVHSDGYTF.

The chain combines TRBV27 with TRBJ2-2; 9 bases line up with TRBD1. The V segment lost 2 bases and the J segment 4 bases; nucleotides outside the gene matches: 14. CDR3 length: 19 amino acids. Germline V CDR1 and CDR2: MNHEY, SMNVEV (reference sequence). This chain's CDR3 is CASSLNPLIQGAGTGELFF. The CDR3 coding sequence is TGTGCCAGCAGTTTAAATCCCCTGATACAGGGGGCGGGCACCGGGGAGCTGTTTTTT.